This passage covers 10 T cell receptor beta chains from one sample sequenced in a study of T cells in Graves' hyperthyroidism and ophthalmopathy. Amplified TCR beta CDR3 regions derived from RNA transcripts. The primer set for the first-round RT-PCR of the TCR CDR3 was HTBI. Each CDR3 protein is one row after TCRdb ran MiXCR on the multiplex PCR reads. The data hold about 520,000 distinct CDR3 sequences, with around 22% observed a single time. The sample comprised blood. The receptors stem from a woman in her twenties or thirties with Graves' ophthalmopathy.

J is TRBJ1-2 and V is TRBV12-3 or TRBV12-4; TRBD1 matches at 9 bases. Germline trimming cut 6 bases from V and 8 bases from J; bases unmatched to any gene: 7. This CDR3 has 13 amino acids. CDR3 coding DNA: TGTGCCAGCAGCCGACAGGGGGTTTGGGGCTACACCTTC. As protein: CASSRQGVWGYTF.

Many counts were recorded for this clonotype. The rearrangement joins TRBV6-1 to TRBJ2-7; TRBD2 matches 11 bases. Germline V gene lookup returns CDR1 MNHNS and CDR2 SASEGT. V shed 6 bases and J 2 bases; nucleotides not matched to a gene: 6. This CDR3 comprises 15 residues. CDR3 nucleotides: TGTGCCAGCAGACCTCTAGCGGGGGGAGCCTACGAGCAGTACTTC. Residues: CASRPLAGGAYEQYF.

This chain links TRBV20-1 with TRBJ2-5, with TRBD2 matching over 11 bases. The V gene's germline CDR1 is DFQATT and CDR2 SNEGSKA (reference sequence). Trimming removed 6 bases from V and 1 base from J; junction bases left unmatched: 1. The CDR3 covers 13 residues. CDR3: CSAGTSGQETQYF. The CDR3 DNA sequence: TGCAGTGCAGGGACTAGCGGCCAAGAGACCCAGTACTTC.

This clonotype has at least ten counts. The rearrangement joins TRBV7-9 to TRBJ1-3, with TRBD1 as a possible D gene (5 bases). Between the trimmed V and J ends, which lost 1 base and 4 bases, there was a span of 8 bases. This CDR3 is 14 amino acids long. Germline CDR1 and CDR2: SEHNR and FQNEAQ (reference sequence). The CDR3 DNA reads TGTGCCAGCAGCTTAGAAGGGGTCGGAAACACCATATATTTT. Its protein product is CASSLEGVGNTIYF.

This clonotype occurred many times. The chain couples TRBV7-8 to TRBJ1-2; no reliable D call. V was cut by 3 bases and J by 5 bases, with 13 bases left in between. The CDR3 is 14 residues long. The germline CDR1 and CDR2 sequences are SGHVS and FQNEAQ. CDR3 coding DNA: TGTGCCAGCAGCTTGGGAGGGAATAGTTATGGCTACACCTTC. Amino acid sequence: CASSLGGNSYGYTF. Full variable domain (missing parts from reference TRBV7-8 and TRBJ1-2): GAGVSQSPRYKVAKRGQDVALRCDPISGHVSLFWYQQALGQGPEFLTYFQNEAQLDKSGLPSDRFFAERPEGSVSTLKIQRTQQEDSAVYLCASSLGGNSYGYTFGSGTRLTVV.

In this sample, this clonotype turned up a few times. J is TRBJ1-1 and V is TRBV9; D unresolved. V shed 3 bases and J shed 3 bases, with 15 bases lying between them. This CDR3 contains 15 residues. CDR1 and CDR2 (germline): SGDLS, YYNGEE. The DNA for the CDR3 is TGTGCCAGCAGCGGGCTCGGGGTTGGGGACACTGAAGCTTTCTTT. This encodes CASSGLGVGDTEAFF.

This clonotype was seen repeatedly, ten times or more. The J gene is TRBJ1-2, the V gene TRBV6-1; weak D call: TRBD1 (5 bases). Germline CDR1 MNHNS, CDR2 SASEGT. The CDR3 extends over 15 amino acids. V was pared by 8 bases and J by 8 bases, with 24 bases between. CDR3 protein: CASHAPTKGSWGYTF. The CDR3 DNA follows: TGTGCCAGCCATGCCCCAACAAAGGGGTCGTGGGGCTACACCTTC.

This rearrangement joins TRBV6-1 to TRBJ1-1, with D hard to call. The CDR3 extends over 11 amino acids. Between the trimmed V and J ends, which lost 6 bases and 7 bases, there was a span of 9 bases. Germline V gene data show CDR1 as MNHNS and CDR2 as SASEGT. CDR3 sequence (DNA): TGTGCCAGCAGCAGTAGGGATGAAGCTTTCTTT. Amino acid sequence: CASSSRDEAFF.

This clonotype showed up many times. The CDR3 region is CASSLNLIDRAVGELFF. Written as DNA, the CDR3 is TGTGCCAGCAGTTTGAATCTAATCGACAGGGCGGTCGGGGAGCTGTTTTTT. The V gene is TRBV28, the J gene TRBJ2-2; 7 bases are shared with TRBD1. CDR1 and CDR2 (germline): MDHEN, SYDVKM. V trimming: 3 bases; J trimming: 7 bases; junction bases outside the gene matches: 14. The CDR3 consists of 17 residues.

This rearrangement joins TRBV12-3 or TRBV12-4 to TRBJ2-7; the match to TRBD1 covers 7 bases. The CDR3 totals 14 residues. Losses at the gene ends were 5 bases for V and 5 bases for J; bases not matched to a gene: 9. The CDR3: CASSLGQATHEQYF. CDR3 DNA sequence: TGTGCCAGCAGTCTAGGACAGGCCACCCACGAGCAGTACTTC.